This TCR beta chain was identified in a study of cytomegalovirus exposure and HLA in healthy donors. Overall study findings and caveats: Analysis performed later found roughly 17,000 TCR beta sequences associated with HLA alleles at 0.05 false discovery rate. Among TCR beta chains, those listed as cytomegalovirus-associated numbered more than 150. Immune exposure was documented only through CMV serostatus.

The PCR contained 60 Vbeta and 13 Jbeta primers. The repertoire was sequenced with immunoSEQ multiplex PCR; TCRdb's copy has only in-frame clones and lacks some. The data show fewer than 250,000 clones, roughly 85% seen once. Germline CDR1 and CDR2: SGHRS and YFSETQ. CDR3 length equals 16 residues. A note on this clone: Antigen specificity is unknown.

This cohort consisted of healthy bone marrow donors. The TCR originated in a male donor in good health and CMV-seronegative. Sequencing was done on a sample of PBMCs. The chain recombines TRBV5-1 with TRBJ2-5, with 11 positions matching TRBD2. Gene TRBJ2-7 matches the end of the DNA better, so the J call may be wrong. The CDR3 sequence: CASSLGGTSGSYEQYF. CDR3 DNA: TGCGCCAGCAGCTTGGGTGGGACTAGCGGCTCCTACGAGCAGTACTTC.